This paragraph reports one T cell receptor beta chain. Its target antigen remains unknown. No qualities accompany the bases; no much larger clone lies one base away. Counted from cysteine to phenylalanine, this CDR3 has 15 amino acids. Just the 45-base CDR3 DNA is kept, in frame starting at base 1. CDR1 and CDR2 were assigned from the germline V gene as SGHTS and YDEGEE. V gives up 0 bases and J gives up 2 bases, and the segment between their germline ends measures 11 bases. The data derive from a study of T cell changes during pregnancy in multiple sclerosis (dated by TCRdb to about 2019). With regard to the full study: In women with multiple sclerosis, the researchers looked at how the T cell repertoire shifted as pregnancy progressed.

Receptors were amplified or captured by the immunoSEQ multiplex PCR assay. TCRdb mirrors the immuneACCESS table, restricted to in-frame sequences. Some clones are absent from its copies; in checked studies, under half trace to an unresolved V gene, and the reason for the others is unknown. This sample lists around 40,000 clones; roughly nine tenths were detected once. Together, the top ten hold around 1.2% of the sample. Recombination linked TRBV5-8 to TRBJ2-5; TRBD2 is possibly the D segment (5 matching bases). The source of this sequence is a female donor with multiple sclerosis, enrolled in a pregnancy study. The material sequenced was CD4+ T cells from peripheral blood mononuclear cells, taken in the first trimester of pregnancy. The DNA reads as follows: TGTGCCAGCAGCTTGGGGGAGTCGGGGCAAGAGACCCAGTACTTC. This gives the protein CASSLGESGQETQYF.